This entry is about one T cell receptor beta chain. Its matching antigen is unknown. For the second PCR, which ran for about 6 to 11 cycles, a sample-barcoded 5' primer and a J-beta primer mix were used. MiXCR was run by TCRdb on the 5' RACE reads, yielding one entry per CDR3 protein. This table holds roughly 1 million distinct CDR3 sequences, 20% to 25% found once. The source of the sample is a study of blood T cells in healthy people across ages. Findings and caveats of the study: Expanded clonotype shifts may have been confounded, as the donors had an unknown CMV status.

V dropped 5 bases and J dropped 12; count of bases not matched to a gene: 7. The CDR3 totals 13 residues. Germline V gene sequence: CDR1 DFQATT, CDR2 SNEGSKA (reference sequence). There were healthy Caucasian individuals from Russia, aged about 6 to 95, serving as donors. The sample was also linked to a second study, of T cells of mothers and their children. That source reports: Both sample barcodes and 2-4 random nucleotides came from the M1S primer of the second PCR. None of the identified T cell clones proved to be persistent microchimeric clones.

The receptor's source is a girl aged 2 to 10 in good health. The rearrangement uses TRBV20-1 and TRBJ2-1; TRBD2 matches at 13 bases. Sequencing was carried out using blood. The CDR3 DNA reads TGCAGTGCTGCCGGGACTAGCGGGATAGGGCAGTTCTTC. Its translation: CSAAGTSGIGQFF.